This T cell receptor (beta chain) came from a study of blood T cell repertoires in COVID-19. The CDR3 covers 14 residues. Trimming cost V 11 bases and J 2 bases; bases outside gene matches: 9. CDR1 is WSHSY and CDR2 is SAAADI in the germline V gene. Only in-frame clones appear in the TCRdb table, and some are missing; sequencing was by immunoSEQ multiplex PCR. The sample holds about 280,000 clones; around 85% are singletons and the top ten take roughly 5%. This rearrangement joins TRBV10-2 to TRBJ2-3; 8 positions agree with TRBD2. The sample consisted of peripheral blood. The TCR originated in a man in his fifties with active or convalescent COVID-19. DNA of the CDR3: TGCGCCTCCCGCCCCGGGAGGGTCACAGATACGCAGTATTTT. This codes for CASRPGRVTDTQYF.